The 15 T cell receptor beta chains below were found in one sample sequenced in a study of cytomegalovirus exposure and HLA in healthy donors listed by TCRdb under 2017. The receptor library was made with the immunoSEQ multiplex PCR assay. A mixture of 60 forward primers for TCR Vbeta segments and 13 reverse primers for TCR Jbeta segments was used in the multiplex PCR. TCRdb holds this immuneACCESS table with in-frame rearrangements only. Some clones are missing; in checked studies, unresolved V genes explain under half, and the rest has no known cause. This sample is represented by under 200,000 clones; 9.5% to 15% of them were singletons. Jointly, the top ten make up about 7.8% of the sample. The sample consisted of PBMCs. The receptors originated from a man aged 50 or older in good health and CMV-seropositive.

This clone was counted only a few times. The DNA for the CDR3 is TGTGCCAGCTCACCACCGATTATTTCCGGGGGTTATGGCTACACCTTC. Encoded protein: CASSPPIISGGYGYTF. The rearrangement links TRBV18 to TRBJ1-2; D might be TRBD1 (5 bases). CDR1 is KGHSH and CDR2 is LQKENI in the germline V gene. V lost 0 bases and J lost 5, with 16 bases in between. This CDR3 is built from 16 residues.

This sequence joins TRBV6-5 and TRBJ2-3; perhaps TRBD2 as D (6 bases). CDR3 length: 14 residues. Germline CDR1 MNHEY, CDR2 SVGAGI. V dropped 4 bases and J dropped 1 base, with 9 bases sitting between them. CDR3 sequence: CASSSRRGTDTQYF. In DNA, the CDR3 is TGTGCCAGCAGTTCCCGGAGGGGCACAGATACGCAGTATTTT.

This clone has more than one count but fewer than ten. DNA of the CDR3: TGTGCCAGCAGCCAAGGTCGCTACGAGCAGTACTTC. Its protein is CASSQGRYEQYF. The chain joins TRBV14 to TRBJ2-7, with D uncertain. Per the germline V gene, CDR1 is SGHDN and CDR2 is FVKESK. Trimming removed 1 base at V and 3 bases at J, with 4 bases between. The CDR3 has 12 amino acids. Full variable domain (remainder filled in from reference TRBV14 and TRBJ2-7): EAGVTQFPSHSVIEKGQTVTLRCDPISGHDNLYWYRRVMGKEIKFLLHFVKESKQDESGMPNNRFLAERTGGTYSTLKVQPAELEDSGVYFCASSQGRYEQYFGPGTRLTVT.

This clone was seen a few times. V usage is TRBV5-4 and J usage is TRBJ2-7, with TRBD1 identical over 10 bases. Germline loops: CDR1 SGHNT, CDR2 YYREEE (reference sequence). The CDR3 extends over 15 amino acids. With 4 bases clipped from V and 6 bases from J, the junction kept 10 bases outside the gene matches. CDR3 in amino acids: CASSRGQGSMGEQYV. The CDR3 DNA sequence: TGTGCCAGCAGCAGGGGACAGGGGTCCATGGGCGAGCAGTACGTC.

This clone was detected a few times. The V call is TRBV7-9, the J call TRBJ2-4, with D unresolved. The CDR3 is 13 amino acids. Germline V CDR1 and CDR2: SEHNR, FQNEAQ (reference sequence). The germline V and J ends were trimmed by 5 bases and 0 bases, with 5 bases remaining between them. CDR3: CASSGLAKNIQYF. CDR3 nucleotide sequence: TGTGCCAGCAGCGGCCTAGCCAAAAACATTCAGTACTTC.

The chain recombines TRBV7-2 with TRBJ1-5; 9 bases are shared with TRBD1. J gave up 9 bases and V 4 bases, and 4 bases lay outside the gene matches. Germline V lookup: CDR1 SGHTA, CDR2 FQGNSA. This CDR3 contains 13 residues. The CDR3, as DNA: TGTGCCAGCAGCTGGACAGGGGTCCGGCCCCAGCATTTT. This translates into CASSWTGVRPQHF.

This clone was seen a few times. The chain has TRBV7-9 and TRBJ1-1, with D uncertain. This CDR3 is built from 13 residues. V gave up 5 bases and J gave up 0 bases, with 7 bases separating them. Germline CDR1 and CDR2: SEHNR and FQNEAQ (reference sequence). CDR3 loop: CASSSIMNTEAFF. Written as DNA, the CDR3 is TGTGCCAGCAGCAGCATCATGAACACTGAAGCTTTCTTT.

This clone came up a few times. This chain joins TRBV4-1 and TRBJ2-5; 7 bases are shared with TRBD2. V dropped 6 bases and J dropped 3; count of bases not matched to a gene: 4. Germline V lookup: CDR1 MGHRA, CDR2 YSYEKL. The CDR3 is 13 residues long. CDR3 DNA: TGCGCCAGCAGAGATCTAGCGGAAGAGACCCAGTACTTC. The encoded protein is CASRDLAEETQYF.

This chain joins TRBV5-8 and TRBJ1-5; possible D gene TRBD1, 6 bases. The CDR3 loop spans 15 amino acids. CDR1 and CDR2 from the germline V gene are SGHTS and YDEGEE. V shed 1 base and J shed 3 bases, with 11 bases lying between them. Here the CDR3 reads CASSLRGRDNQPQHF. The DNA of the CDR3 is TGTGCCAGCAGCTTGAGGGGGAGAGACAATCAGCCCCAGCATTTT.

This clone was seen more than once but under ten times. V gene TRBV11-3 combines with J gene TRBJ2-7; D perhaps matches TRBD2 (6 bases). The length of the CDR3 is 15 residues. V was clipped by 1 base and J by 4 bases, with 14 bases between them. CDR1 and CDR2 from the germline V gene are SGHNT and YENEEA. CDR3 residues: CASSLGGGAKYEQYF. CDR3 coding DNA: TGTGCCAGCAGCTTAGGAGGAGGGGCCAAGTACGAGCAGTACTTC.

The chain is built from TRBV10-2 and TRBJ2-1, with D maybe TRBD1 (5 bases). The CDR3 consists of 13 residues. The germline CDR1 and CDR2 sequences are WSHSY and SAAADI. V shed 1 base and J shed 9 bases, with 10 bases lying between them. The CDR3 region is CASSEYRGFEQFF. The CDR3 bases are TGCGCCAGCAGTGAGTATAGGGGTTTTGAGCAGTTCTTC.

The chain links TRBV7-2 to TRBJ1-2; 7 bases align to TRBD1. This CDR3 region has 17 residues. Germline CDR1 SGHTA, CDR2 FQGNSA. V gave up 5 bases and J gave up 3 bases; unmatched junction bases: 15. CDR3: CASSPEAVDRVYYGYTF. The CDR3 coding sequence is TGTGCCAGCAGCCCGGAGGCCGTCGACAGGGTGTACTATGGCTACACCTTC. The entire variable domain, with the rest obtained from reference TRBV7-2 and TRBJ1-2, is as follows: GAGVSQSPSNKVTEKGKDVELRCDPISGHTALYWYRQSLGQGLEFLIYFQGNSAPDKSGLPSDRFSAERTGGSVSTLTIQRTQQEDSAVYLCASSPEAVDRVYYGYTFGSGTRLTVV.

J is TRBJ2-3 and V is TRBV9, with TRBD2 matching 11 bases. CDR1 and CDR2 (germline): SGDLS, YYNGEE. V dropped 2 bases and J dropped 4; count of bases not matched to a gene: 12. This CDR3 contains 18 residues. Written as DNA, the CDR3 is TGTGCCAGCAGCGTCACCGGGACTAGCGGCGCCTTCGCAGATACGCAGTATTTT. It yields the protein CASSVTGTSGAFADTQYF.

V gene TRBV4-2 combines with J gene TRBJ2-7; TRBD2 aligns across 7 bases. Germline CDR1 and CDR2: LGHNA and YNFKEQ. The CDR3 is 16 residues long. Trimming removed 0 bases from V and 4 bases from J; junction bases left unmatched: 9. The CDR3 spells CASSQERSAGFYEQYF. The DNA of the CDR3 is TGTGCCAGCAGCCAAGAGCGGTCAGCGGGGTTTTACGAGCAGTACTTC.

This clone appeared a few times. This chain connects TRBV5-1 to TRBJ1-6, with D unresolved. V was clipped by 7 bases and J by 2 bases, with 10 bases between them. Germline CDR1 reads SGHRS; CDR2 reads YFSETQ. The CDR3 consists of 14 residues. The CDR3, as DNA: TGCGCCAGCTCCCCGGAGACCTATAATTCACCCCTCCACTTT. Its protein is CASSPETYNSPLHF.